Listed below are T cell receptor beta chains from one sample, sequenced in a study of T cell responses to AZD1222 COVID-19 vaccine. Measured with immunoSEQ multiplex PCR; TCRdb has only the in-frame clones, and not every one. The repertoire consists of about 120,000 clones, with roughly nine tenths occurring once and the leading ten covering 5.4%. The source was peripheral blood, collected on day 0 of AZD1222 vaccination. These receptors originate from an adult in good health. The CDR3 runs from the conserved cysteine through the conserved F or W. The D gene is left open where the match is weak. Not every row has a clone size; where given, it reads once, few, many or a size class.

once	TRBD2	TRBV7-9	TRBJ2-3	TGTGCCAGCAGCTTGTCGGCGGGGGAAGCAGATACGCAGTATTTT	CASSLSAGEADTQYF
.	.	TRBV7-3	TRBJ1-2	TGTGCCAGCAGCACAGGGACATCTAACTATGGCTACACCTTC	CASSTGTSNYGYTF
.	.	TRBV2	TRBJ2-1	TGTGCCAGCGGCGAAGTACTAGCCTGGGGCAATGAGCAGTTCTTC	CASGEVLAWGNEQFF
.	.	TRBV19	TRBJ1-5	TGTGCCAGTAGCTGGACAGTTAATAGCAATCAGCCCCAGCATTTT	CASSWTVNSNQPQHF
.	TRBD1	TRBV10-2	TRBJ2-7	TGCGCCAGCAGGCGGGGGACAGGGGGCGACGAGCAGTACTTC	CASRRGTGGDEQYF
once	TRBD1	TRBV10-3	TRBJ2-7	TGTGCCATCGGAGGACAGGGGTACGAGCAGTACTTC	CAIGGQGYEQYF
.	TRBD2	TRBV30	TRBJ2-1	TGTGCCTGGACAAGCGGGAAGAATGAGCAGTTCTTC	CAWTSGKNEQFF
.	.	TRBV7-9	TRBJ1-1	TGTGCCAGCAGCCGCACTCAGGTGAGAGTTGAAGCTTTCTTT	CASSRTQVRVEAFF
.	.	TRBV2	TRBJ1-1	TGTGCCAGCAGTAAGGACCCGAACACTGAAGCTTTCTTT	CASSKDPNTEAFF
.	.	TRBV19	TRBJ2-3	TGTGCCAGTATTGTCGGGGGTACGCAGTATTTT	CASIVGGTQYF
.	.	TRBV11-2	TRBJ2-1	TGTGCCAGCAGCTTAGTAACCCTCCAATGGGGTGAGCAGTTCTTC	CASSLVTLQWGEQFF
once	.	TRBV12-3/TRBV12-4	TRBJ1-6	TGTGCCAGCAGTTTGAGGTCCTCTTCACCCCTCCACTTT	CASSLRSSSPLHF
.	TRBD1	TRBV27	TRBJ1-2	TGTGCCAGCAGTTTATCCGGGACAGGGGTCGGAGGCTACACCTTC	CASSLSGTGVGGYTF
.	TRBD2	TRBV28	TRBJ2-7	TGTGCCAGCCGGGCGGGGGGGAGTTACGAGCAGTACTTC	CASRAGGSYEQYF
.	TRBD1	TRBV28	TRBJ2-5	TGTGCCAGCAGTTCGGGACAGCGAGAGACCCAGTACTTC	CASSSGQRETQYF
.	.	TRBV5-4	TRBJ1-1	TGTGCCAGCAGCTTGGGGGGGCGCGGTCGGTTCGAAGCTTTCTTT	CASSLGGRGRFEAFF
.	.	TRBV7-9	TRBJ1-5	TGTGCCAGCAGCTTAGGCCCGTCCCCCCAGCATTTT	CASSLGPSPQHF
.	.	TRBV11-3	TRBJ2-5	TGTGCCAGCAGCTTAGACAGGGAGACCCAGTACTTC	CASSLDRETQYF
.	TRBD1	TRBV29-1	TRBJ2-3	TGCAGCGTGGCCCCGGGACAGGGGCGTACAGATACGCAGTATTTT	CSVAPGQGRTDTQYF
.	TRBD1	TRBV27	TRBJ2-1	TGTGCCAGCAGTTTATCAAACCCCCGGGACAGGGTCTACAATGAGCAGTTCTTC	CASSLSNPRDRVYNEQFF
once	.	TRBV9	TRBJ1-2	TGTGCCAGCAGCGTAGTCTTCGGGAGTGCCAATGGCTACACCTTC	CASSVVFGSANGYTF
.	TRBD1	TRBV12-3/TRBV12-4	TRBJ1-2	TGTGCCAGCCGAGACCTGGGACAGCCGGGATACACCTTC	CASRDLGQPGYTF
.	.	TRBV19	TRBJ2-3	TGTGCCAGTAGTATTGGGGTGGGCACAGATACGCAGTATTTT	CASSIGVGTDTQYF
.	TRBD1	TRBV27	TRBJ1-2	TGTGCCAGCAGACCTGGACAGGGGAACTATGGCTACACCTTC	CASRPGQGNYGYTF
medium-sized	.	TRBV6-5	TRBJ1-1	TGTGCCAGCAGAGTATCCATGAACACTGAAGCTTTCTTT	CASRVSMNTEAFF